This entry lists 30 T cell receptor beta chains sequenced from one sample in a study of blood T cells in healthy people across ages. PCR was performed a second time for 7 to 11 cycles using a sample-barcoded 5' primer and a J-beta primer mix. Each CDR3 protein gets one entry after TCRdb re-called the 5' RACE reads with MiXCR. The data contain 550,000 to 700,000 distinct CDR3 sequences, approximately 25% of them seen just once; the ten biggest clones take up around a sixth. Material for sequencing was blood. The receptors were sampled from a woman aged 70-85 years in good health.

V is TRBV7-2 and J is TRBJ2-6; the match to TRBD1 covers 7 bases. The J segment lost 1 base and the V segment lost 5 bases, leaving 2 bases of the junction unmatched. The CDR3 is made up of 15 amino acids. The germline V gene encodes CDR1 SGHTA and CDR2 FQGNSA. The CDR3 spells CASSTQGSGANVLTF. CDR3 coding DNA: TGTGCCAGCAGCACACAGGGGTCTGGGGCCAACGTCCTGACTTTC.

J is TRBJ1-1 and V is TRBV4-3; unclear D gene. Trimming removed 3 bases at V and 1 base at J, with 6 bases between. Looked up from germline, CDR1 is LGHNA and CDR2 is YSLEER. The CDR3 is 13 residues long. The CDR3 loop is CASSQPGNTEAFF. The CDR3 DNA sequence: TGCGCCAGCAGCCAGCCCGGGAACACTGAAGCTTTCTTT.

The table lists this clonotype with many counts. The chain uses TRBV6-5 and TRBJ1-1; D gene uncertain. Germline V CDR1 and CDR2: MNHEY, SVGAGI. V was trimmed by 6 bases and J by 2 bases, leaving 10 bases between them. The CDR3 loop spans 13 amino acids. The CDR3 loop reads CASRNRANTEAFF. The CDR3 nucleotides are TGTGCCAGCAGAAACCGGGCCAACACTGAAGCTTTCTTT.

The chain links TRBV7-2 to TRBJ1-1; unclear D gene. Germline-derived CDR1 and CDR2 are SGHTA and FQGNSA. V lost 1 base, J lost 0 bases, and 9 bases lay in between. CDR3 length: 15 amino acids. CDR3 coding DNA: TGTGCCAGCAGCTTAGTTGCCGGAATGAACACTGAAGCTTTCTTT. This codes for CASSLVAGMNTEAFF.

The DNA of the CDR3 is TGCGCCAGCAGGGGCGGGGGCAGCTCCTACAATGAGCAGTTCTTC. Translating gives CASRGGGSSYNEQFF. J is TRBJ2-1 and V is TRBV5-1, with D maybe TRBD2 (7 bases). Trimming removed 5 bases at V and 0 bases at J, with 12 bases between. The germline V gene encodes CDR1 SGHRS and CDR2 YFSETQ. CDR3 length: 15 amino acids.

The sample holds a few counts of this clonotype. The V call is TRBV5-1, the J call TRBJ1-4, with D hard to call. CDR1 is SGHRS and CDR2 is YFSETQ in the germline V gene. The CDR3 extends over 15 amino acids. V was shortened by 3 bases and J by 8 bases, with 17 bases between the two germline ends. This CDR3 is CASSSLDQSEEKLFF. The DNA for the CDR3 is TGCGCCAGCAGCTCTCTAGACCAGTCCGAGGAAAAACTGTTTTTT.

The chain combines TRBV10-3 with TRBJ2-6; D call uncertain. The germline gives CDR1 ENHRY, CDR2 SYGVKD. Trimming shortened V by 3 bases and J by 0 bases, and 6 bases separated the two germline ends. The CDR3 consists of 15 residues. The CDR3 nucleotides read TGTGCCATCAGTGAATTGGGCTCTGGGGCCAACGTCCTGACTTTC. Translating gives CAISELGSGANVLTF.

The rearrangement uses TRBV10-3 and TRBJ1-4; D is ambiguous. V lost 5 bases and J 2 bases, leaving 9 bases between the germline ends. The CDR3 is made up of 14 amino acids. Germline V gives CDR1 ENHRY, CDR2 SYGVKD. CDR3 sequence (DNA): TGTGCCATCAGTCGGGGTGTGACTAATGAAAAACTGTTTTTT. The encoded protein is CAISRGVTNEKLFF.

This clonotype was observed many times. The rearrangement uses TRBV7-9 and TRBJ2-7; 10 nucleotides align to TRBD1. The V gene's germline CDR1 is SEHNR and CDR2 FQNEAQ (reference sequence). J gave up 0 bases and V 3 bases, and 2 bases lay outside the gene matches. The CDR3 contains 15 residues. The CDR3 here is CASSFWTGGSYEQYF. The CDR3 nucleotides are TGTGCCAGCAGCTTCTGGACAGGGGGCTCCTACGAGCAGTACTTC. Full variable domain (outside the CDR3, taken from reference TRBV7-9 and TRBJ2-7): DTGVSQNPRHKITKRGQNVTFRCDPISEHNRLYWYRQTLGQGPEFLTYFQNEAQLEKSRLLSDRFSAERPKGSFSTLEIQRTEQGDSAMYLCASSFWTGGSYEQYFGPGTRLTVT.

CDR3 nucleotides: TGTGCCAGCAGCGTAGAGGCAGAATACTATGGCTACACCTTC. Translated, it gives CASSVEAEYYGYTF. V usage is TRBV9 and J usage is TRBJ1-2; D call uncertain. The germline V and J ends were trimmed by 0 bases and 3 bases, with 9 bases remaining between them. Per the germline V gene, CDR1 is SGDLS and CDR2 is YYNGEE. CDR3 length: 14 amino acids.

This sequence joins TRBV20-1 and TRBJ2-5; D unclear. The J call could be wrong; TRBJ2-7 is a better fit for the DNA end. Per germline, CDR1 DFQATT and CDR2 SNEGSKA (reference sequence). The CDR3 is 11 residues long. CDR3: CSALQSYEQYF. For the CDR3, the DNA is TGCAGTGCTCTTCAGTCCTACGAGCAGTACTTC.

The chain uses TRBV18 and TRBJ2-7; D unclear. Looked up from germline, CDR1 is KGHSH and CDR2 is LQKENI. The CDR3 consists of 14 residues. The V gene lost 3 bases and the J gene lost 3 bases, with 12 bases spanning the gap. The CDR3, as DNA: TGTGCCAGCTCACCTACTACGAACAACTACGAGCAGTACTTC. It yields the protein CASSPTTNNYEQYF.

The chain recombines TRBV12-3 or TRBV12-4 with TRBJ2-3, with 8 bases lining up with TRBD2. The CDR3 extends over 14 amino acids. The ends lost 8 bases at V and 0 bases at J; junction bases unmatched: 4. The CDR3 nucleotides read TGTGCCAGCGTGGCGGGGGGTAGCACAGATACGCAGTATTTT. Translating gives CASVAGGSTDTQYF.

The chain recombines TRBV20-1 with TRBJ2-7; the D gene is possibly TRBD1 (5 bases). CDR1 DFQATT and CDR2 SNEGSKA come from the germline V gene (reference sequence). V lost 6 bases and J lost 1, with 10 bases in between. CDR3 length: 12 amino acids. The CDR3 DNA reads TGCAGTGCCCATAAGGGGTCCTACGAGCAGTACTTC. Translation gives CSAHKGSYEQYF.

This rearrangement joins TRBV5-1 to TRBJ1-1; D is uncertain. V was clipped by 5 bases and J by 3 bases, with 11 bases between them. The germline CDR1 and CDR2 sequences are SGHRS and YFSETQ. This CDR3 has 13 amino acids. The CDR3 bases are TGCGCCAGCAGGACCCGATTGGACACTGAAGCTTTCTTT. As protein: CASRTRLDTEAFF.

J is TRBJ2-7 and V is TRBV19; 7 nucleotides align to TRBD1. There are 15 residues in the CDR3. With V trimmed by 5 bases and J by 3 bases, 10 bases remained unmatched. The germline V gene encodes CDR1 LNHDA and CDR2 SQIVND (reference sequence). CDR3: CASSVRPGTDYEQYF. The CDR3 nucleotides are TGTGCCAGTAGTGTCCGGCCCGGGACAGACTACGAGCAGTACTTC.

This rearrangement joins TRBV7-9 to TRBJ1-4; 8 bases are a match to TRBD1. The CDR3 is made up of 16 amino acids. Unmatched junction bases numbered 8, after V lost 1 base and J lost 7 bases. Germline V gives CDR1 SEHNR, CDR2 FQNEAQ (reference sequence). The CDR3, as DNA: TGTGCCAGCAGCTTAGGGCAGGGGGCTTACGTTGAAAAACTGTTTTTT. Residues: CASSLGQGAYVEKLFF.

This clonotype has just a few counts. This rearrangement joins TRBV7-8 to TRBJ1-1; D is unresolved. The germline V and J ends were trimmed by 1 base and 4 bases, with 10 bases remaining between them. Germline V gives CDR1 SGHVS, CDR2 FQNEAQ. This CDR3 has 14 residues. The CDR3 protein is CASSLVAASTEAFF. In nucleotides, the CDR3 is TGTGCCAGCAGCTTAGTAGCAGCCTCCACTGAAGCTTTCTTT.

This chain uses TRBV6-2 or TRBV6-3 with TRBJ1-1, with D possibly matching TRBD1 (6 bases). V dropped 5 bases and J dropped 5 bases, with 12 bases sitting between them. The CDR3 runs to 13 residues. Germline-derived CDR1 and CDR2 are MNHEY and SVGEGT. The CDR3 nucleotides read TGTGCCAGCAGTAAGACAGGCAGGACTGAAGCTTTCTTT. Amino acid sequence: CASSKTGRTEAFF.

This chain joins TRBV12-3 or TRBV12-4 and TRBJ1-1; the D is unclear. CDR3 length equals 14 residues. V shed 4 bases and J shed 4 bases, with 13 bases lying between them. The CDR3 here is CASSSPGGSTEAFF. In DNA, the CDR3 is TGTGCCAGCAGTTCCCCGGGAGGGAGCACTGAAGCTTTCTTT.

This clonotype came up a few times. The chain uses TRBV19 and TRBJ2-3; D remains unclear. V was pared by 1 base and J by 3 bases, with 5 bases between. The germline gives CDR1 LNHDA, CDR2 SQIVND (reference sequence). CDR3 length: 13 amino acids. DNA of the CDR3: TGTGCCAGTAGTATAGCCCGGACAGATACGCAGTATTTT. This encodes CASSIARTDTQYF. Full variable domain (outside the CDR3, taken from reference TRBV19 and TRBJ2-3): DGGITQSPKYLFRKEGQNVTLSCEQNLNHDAMYWYRQDPGQGLRLIYYSQIVNDFQKGDIAEGYSVSREKKESFPLTVTSAQKNPTAFYLCASSIARTDTQYFGPGTRLTVL.

This clonotype showed up just a few times. The chain joins TRBV4-3 to TRBJ2-3; TRBD2 agrees at 9 bases. CDR3 length: 15 amino acids. J lost 10 bases, V lost 2 bases, and 10 bases had no gene match. Germline CDR1 reads LGHNA; CDR2 reads YSLEER. CDR3 sequence reads: CASSQSGGGDYPQYF. CDR3 nucleotides: TGCGCCAGCAGCCAAAGCGGCGGGGGGGACTATCCGCAGTATTTT.

The chain employs TRBV20-1 and TRBJ2-2; 8 bases line up with TRBD2. This CDR3 has 17 residues. Germline V CDR1 and CDR2: DFQATT, SNEGSKA (reference sequence). The ends lost 0 bases at V and 6 bases at J; junction bases unmatched: 12. The CDR3 DNA sequence: TGCAGTGCTAGAGAATATACCGGGGGGGCCACTTCCGGGGAGCTGTTTTTT. Protein product: CSAREYTGGATSGELFF.

This chain uses TRBV4-3 with TRBJ1-1, with a weak D call TRBD1 (5 bases). Per the germline V gene, CDR1 is LGHNA and CDR2 is YSLEER. The germline V and J ends were trimmed by 0 bases and 7 bases, with 12 bases remaining between them. The CDR3 extends over 14 amino acids. The CDR3 sequence is CASSQEGWGYEAFF. CDR3 coding DNA: TGCGCCAGCAGCCAAGAGGGATGGGGGTATGAAGCTTTCTTT.

The chain carries TRBV6-5 and TRBJ2-7; 10 positions agree with TRBD1. The CDR3 runs 15 residues. Germline lookup yields CDR1 MNHEY and CDR2 SVGAGI. V shed 6 bases, J shed 1 base, and the junction held 6 bases outside the gene matches. CDR3 in DNA: TGTGCCAGCAGAATCCCGGGACAGGGGTCCTACGAGCAGTACTTC. Protein: CASRIPGQGSYEQYF.

A few counts support this clonotype. The rearrangement uses TRBV30 and TRBJ2-5; the match to TRBD2 covers 8 bases. This CDR3 is built from 15 residues. Germline V gene data show CDR1 as GTSNPN and CDR2 as SVGIG (reference sequence). Trimming removed 2 bases from V and 5 bases from J; junction bases left unmatched: 10. CDR3 sequence: CAWSYSGGAGETQYF. The CDR3 bases are TGTGCCTGGAGTTATTCCGGGGGGGCCGGGGAGACCCAGTACTTC.

The CDR3 reads CASSNRDRGPETQYF. In DNA form, the CDR3 reads TGTGCCAGCAGCAACCGGGACAGGGGTCCAGAGACCCAGTACTTC. The chain combines TRBV6-2 or TRBV6-3 with TRBJ2-5, with 10 bases fitting TRBD1. The trim removed 6 bases at V and 4 bases at J, leaving 8 bases unmatched. CDR3 size: 15 residues. Germline CDR1 reads MNHEY; CDR2 reads SVGEGT.

This clonotype showed up many times. V is TRBV7-2 and J is TRBJ2-2; D not certain. The CDR3 is made up of 12 amino acids. The V end lost 5 bases, the J end lost 0 bases, and 1 base lay between the germline ends. Per germline, CDR1 SGHTA and CDR2 FQGNSA. CDR3: CASSTNTGELFF. CDR3 DNA sequence: TGTGCCAGCAGCACGAACACCGGGGAGCTGTTTTTT. The full variable domain, rest sourced from reference TRBV7-2 and TRBJ2-2, is GAGVSQSPSNKVTEKGKDVELRCDPISGHTALYWYRQSLGQGLEFLIYFQGNSAPDKSGLPSDRFSAERTGGSVSTLTIQRTQQEDSAVYLCASSTNTGELFFGEGSRLTVL.

This clonotype was detected a few times. The rearrangement links TRBV20-1 to TRBJ1-2; unclear D gene. This CDR3 contains 14 residues. Germline CDR1 reads DFQATT; CDR2 reads SNEGSKA (reference sequence). With 0 bases removed from V and 2 bases from J, the gap between germline ends came to 10 bases. CDR3 in amino acids: CSARDPGGNYGYTF. The CDR3 DNA reads as TGCAGTGCTAGAGACCCCGGAGGAAACTATGGCTACACCTTC.

CDR3 in amino acids: CASSQDYSFRSQPTDTQYF. CDR3 sequence (DNA): TGTGCCAGCAGCCAAGATTATTCCTTTCGGTCCCAACCCACAGATACGCAGTATTTT. V usage is TRBV4-2 and J usage is TRBJ2-3, with unresolved D. With 0 bases removed from V and 2 bases from J, the gap between germline ends came to 21 bases. CDR1 LGHNA and CDR2 YNFKEQ come from the germline V gene. This CDR3 spans 19 amino acids.